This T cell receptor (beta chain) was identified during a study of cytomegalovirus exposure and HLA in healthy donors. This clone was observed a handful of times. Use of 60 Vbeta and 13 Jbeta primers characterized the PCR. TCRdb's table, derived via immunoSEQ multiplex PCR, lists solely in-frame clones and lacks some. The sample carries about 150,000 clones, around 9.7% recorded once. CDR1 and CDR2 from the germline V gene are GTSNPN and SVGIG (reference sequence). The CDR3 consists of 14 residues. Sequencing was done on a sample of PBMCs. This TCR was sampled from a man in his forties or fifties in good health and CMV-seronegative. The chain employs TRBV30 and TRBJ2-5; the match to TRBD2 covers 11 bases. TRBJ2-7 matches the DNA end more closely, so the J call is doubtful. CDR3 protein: CAWRSGLAGYEQYF. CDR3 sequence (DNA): TGTGCCTGGAGGTCAGGACTAGCGGGCTACGAGCAGTACTTC.